The 14 T cell receptor beta chains presented below share a single source sample, sequenced in a study of shared clonotypes between healthy human individuals. Terminally differentiated effector memory CD45RA+ cells were left out of the naive CD8 fraction, which was CD45RO-negative and positively selected for CCR7. The method was immunoSEQ multiplex PCR; TCRdb's version includes in-frame clones alone and lacks a portion of them. The sample comprises roughly 600,000 clones, roughly 98% of which are singletons, and approximately 0.33% rests with the top ten. The specimen sequenced was naive CD8+ T cells sorted from blood. The source of these receptors is a man aged 25-40 years in good health.

The chain recombines TRBV28 with TRBJ2-1, with 7 bases aligning to TRBD2. V was clipped by 6 bases and J by 5 bases; unmatched bases: 13. The CDR3 has 16 residues. CDR1 and CDR2 (germline): MDHEN, SYDVKM. The CDR3 DNA is TGTGCCAGCAGCATACGGGGCGGGAGACATGACAATGAGCAGTTCTTC. This translates into CASSIRGGRHDNEQFF.

The chain links TRBV5-1 to TRBJ2-3, with D maybe TRBD1 (5 bases). The CDR3 is 14 residues long. Trimming took off 0 bases at V and 2 bases at J, with 7 bases between the two ends. CDR1 and CDR2 (germline): SGHRS, YFSETQ. Here the CDR3 DNA reads TGCGCCAGCAGCTTGGACAGGTTCACAGATACGCAGTATTTT. Its protein is CASSLDRFTDTQYF. The whole variable domain, filled in from reference TRBV5-1 and TRBJ2-3, reads KAGVTQTPRYLIKTRGQQVTLSCSPISGHRSVSWYQQTPGQGLQFLFEYFSETQRNKGNFPGRFSGRQFSNSRSEMNVSTLELGDSALYLCASSLDRFTDTQYFGPGTRLTVL.

The chain couples TRBV2 to TRBJ2-1; 8 positions agree with TRBD1. Germline lookup yields CDR1 SNHLY and CDR2 FYNNEI. V lost 10 bases, J lost 6 bases, and 14 bases stayed unmatched. CDR3 length equals 15 residues. The CDR3 nucleotides are TGTGCCACCCCTAACTCCGGGACAGGAGCCAATGAGCAGTTCTTC. This gives the protein CATPNSGTGANEQFF.

V is TRBV28 and J is TRBJ2-7, with a possible D match to TRBD2 (6 bases). V gave up 0 bases and J gave up 3 bases, with 6 bases separating them. The germline CDR1 and CDR2 sequences are MDHEN and SYDVKM. This CDR3 is built from 13 residues. Here the CDR3 reads CASSLWTSYEQYF. CDR3 coding DNA: TGTGCCAGCAGTTTATGGACTAGCTACGAGCAGTACTTC.

This clone showed up just once. Other DNA variants within this sample encode the same CDR3. The chain recombines TRBV19 with TRBJ1-1, with D unresolved. Trimming took 5 bases from V and 2 from J, leaving 9 bases between them. CDR3 length: 13 residues. Looked up from germline, CDR1 is LNHDA and CDR2 is SQIVND (reference sequence). Here the CDR3 DNA reads TGTGCCAGTAGTCGTGACGGAAACACTGAAGCTTTCTTT. Protein sequence: CASSRDGNTEAFF. Based on the CDR3 plus reference TRBV19 and TRBJ1-1, the full variable domain is DGGITQSPKYLFRKEGQNVTLSCEQNLNHDAMYWYRQDPGQGLRLIYYSQIVNDFQKGDIAEGYSVSREKKESFPLTVTSAQKNPTAFYLCASSRDGNTEAFFGQGTRLTVV.

The genes are TRBV5-6 and TRBJ2-7; D possibly uses TRBD1 or TRBD2 (6 bases each). The CDR3 spans 18 residues. V lost 4 bases and J lost 4, with 27 bases in between. Germline V gene sequence: CDR1 SGHDT, CDR2 YYEEEE. The CDR3 region has the DNA TGTGCCAGCAGCCCCGGACAGTACTCGGGGCTAGCGACGTACGAGCAGTACTTC. Protein product: CASSPGQYSGLATYEQYF.

V is TRBV11-3 and J is TRBJ2-1; 11 nucleotides match TRBD2. Germline V gene data show CDR1 as SGHNT and CDR2 as YENEEA. The junction had 10 bases not matched to a gene; V was cut back by 2 bases and J by 4 bases. This CDR3 is 18 amino acids long. CDR3 residues: CASSLSTPTSGNYNEQFF. DNA of the CDR3: TGTGCCAGCAGCTTATCAACCCCGACTAGCGGGAATTACAATGAGCAGTTCTTC.

V is TRBV19 and J is TRBJ1-5; D is perhaps TRBD1 (6 bases). The CDR3 has 17 amino acids. The germline gives CDR1 LNHDA, CDR2 SQIVND (reference sequence). Trimming cost V 2 bases and J 0 bases, with 14 bases left between them. This CDR3 reads CASSIMYGQYSNQPQHF. The CDR3, as DNA: TGTGCCAGTAGTATAATGTACGGACAGTATAGCAATCAGCCCCAGCATTTT.

The chain employs TRBV27 and TRBJ1-2; D ambiguous. The V and J ends lost 6 bases and 4 bases respectively, with 18 bases between them. The CDR3 has 15 residues. Germline V gene sequence: CDR1 MNHEY, CDR2 SMNVEV (reference sequence). The CDR3 bases are TGTGCCAGCAGGGACTTAGGCGCCGATTCCTATGGCTACACCTTC. It specifies CASRDLGADSYGYTF.

V is TRBV7-6 and J is TRBJ2-3; 9 bases agree with TRBD1. With V trimmed by 2 bases and J by 5 bases, 8 bases remained unmatched. This CDR3 has 16 residues. Germline assignment: CDR1 SGHVS and CDR2 FNYEAQ. CDR3 in amino acids: CASSLPGQGRKDTQYF. The CDR3 DNA sequence: TGTGCCAGCAGCTTACCTGGACAGGGGAGAAAAGATACGCAGTATTTT.

The chain recombines TRBV7-2 with TRBJ2-3; D may be TRBD1 (5 bases). Trimming cost V 7 bases and J 0 bases, with 17 bases left between them. Looked up from germline, CDR1 is SGHTA and CDR2 is FQGNSA. This CDR3 is built from 16 residues. Here the CDR3 reads CASTPWGRGSTDTQYF. The DNA for the CDR3 is TGTGCCAGCACCCCCTGGGGCAGAGGAAGCACAGATACGCAGTATTTT.

This chain joins TRBV9 and TRBJ2-7; TRBD1 matches at 9 bases. The J segment lost 5 bases and the V segment lost 3 bases, leaving 6 bases of the junction unmatched. The germline CDR1 and CDR2 sequences are SGDLS and YYNGEE. The length of the CDR3 is 14 residues. The CDR3 protein is CASSGRDRDDEQYF. DNA of the CDR3: TGTGCCAGCAGCGGCCGGGACAGGGACGACGAGCAGTACTTC.

The chain is built from TRBV9 and TRBJ1-3, with unresolved D. The CDR3 consists of 11 residues. Germline V lookup: CDR1 SGDLS, CDR2 YYNGEE. The V end lost 5 bases, the J end lost 5 bases, and 5 bases lay between the germline ends. DNA of the CDR3: TGTGCCAGCAGTACGAGAAACACCATATATTTT. Amino acids: CASSTRNTIYF.

CDR3 in DNA: TGTGCCAGCAGCCAAGTTGGCAGGGGTAGGACAGATACGCAGTATTTT. Translation gives CASSQVGRGRTDTQYF. The chain uses TRBV4-2 and TRBJ2-3; D is perhaps TRBD1 (6 bases). The germline V and J ends were trimmed by 1 base and 3 bases, with 14 bases remaining between them. Germline lookup yields CDR1 LGHNA and CDR2 YNFKEQ. CDR3 size: 16 residues.